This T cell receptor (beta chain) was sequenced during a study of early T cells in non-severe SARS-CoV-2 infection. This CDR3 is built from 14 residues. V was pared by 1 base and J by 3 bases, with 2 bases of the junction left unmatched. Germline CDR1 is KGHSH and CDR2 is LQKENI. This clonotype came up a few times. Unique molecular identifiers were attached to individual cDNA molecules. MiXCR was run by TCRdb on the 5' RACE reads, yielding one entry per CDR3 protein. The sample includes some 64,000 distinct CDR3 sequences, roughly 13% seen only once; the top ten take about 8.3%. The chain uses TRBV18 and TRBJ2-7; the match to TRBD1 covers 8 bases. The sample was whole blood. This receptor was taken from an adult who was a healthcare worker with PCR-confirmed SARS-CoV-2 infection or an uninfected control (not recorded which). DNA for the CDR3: TGTGCCAGCTCACCACGGACAGGGAGCTACGAGCAGTACTTC. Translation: CASSPRTGSYEQYF.